Listed below are T cell receptor beta chains from one sample, sequenced in a study of T cells in Graves' hyperthyroidism and ophthalmopathy. TCRdb recomputed calls from the multiplex PCR reads with MiXCR, one row per CDR3 protein. The data contain about 480,000 distinct CDR3 sequences, around an eighth of them singletons. The sample consisted of blood. These receptors were collected from a woman aged 18-29 years with Graves' hyperthyroidism. Each CDR3 is given with its conserved first and last residue. The D gene is left open where the match is weak. Clone sizes are given selectively: once, few, many, or a class where the clone is expanded.

d_call,v_call,clone_size,j_call,cdr3_nt,cdr3_aa
TRBD2,TRBV10-2,NA,TRBJ2-5,TGCGCCAGCAGCGGGACTAGCGCACAAGAGACCCAGTACTTC,CASSGTSAQETQYF
NA,TRBV2,many,TRBJ2-5,TGTGCCAGCAGTGAAATCGACAGGTTCCAGGGGACCCAGTACTTC,CASSEIDRFQGTQYF
TRBD2,TRBV3-1,NA,TRBJ2-7,TGTGCCAGCAGCCAAGGTCTCGGGAGGGCCTACGAGCAGTACTTC,CASSQGLGRAYEQYF
TRBD1,TRBV7-9,few,TRBJ2-1,TGTGCCAGCAGCTTAGCGCGGGACAGGTACAATGAGCAGTTCTTC,CASSLARDRYNEQFF
NA,TRBV10-3,many,TRBJ2-1,TGTGCCATCAGTGAGTCTGTGGGGACCCTTAAAAACAATGAGCAGTTCTTC,CAISESVGTLKNNEQFF
NA,TRBV30,few,TRBJ1-3,TGTGCCTGGACCCGGTCCGGAAACACCATATATTTT,CAWTRSGNTIYF
NA,TRBV7-2,many,TRBJ1-2,TGTGCCAGCAGCTTTAATAGTCGCCGGCACTATGGCTACACCTTC,CASSFNSRRHYGYTF
TRBD2,TRBV7-2,NA,TRBJ2-2,TGTGCCAGCAGCCCACGGACTAGCGGGAGTAGCACCGGGGAGCTGTTTTTT,CASSPRTSGSSTGELFF
NA,TRBV20-1,many,TRBJ2-5,TGCAGTGCTCCACTAGCAACGGTTAGGGAGACCCAGTACTTC,CSAPLATVRETQYF
TRBD1,TRBV20-1,few,TRBJ2-5,TGCAGTGCTAGAGACCGGGACAGGGGGGCCCAAGAGACCCAGTACTTC,CSARDRDRGAQETQYF
NA,TRBV11-3,NA,TRBJ2-1,TGTGCCAGCAGCTTAGACCGCCCCGGACAGTCCGTCTACAATGAGCAGTTCTTC,CASSLDRPGQSVYNEQFF
NA,TRBV11-3,many,TRBJ1-1,TGTGCCAGCAGCTCAGCGTCCCGGAACGGGAACACTGAAGCTTTCTTT,CASSSASRNGNTEAFF
NA,TRBV19,NA,TRBJ2-2,TGTGCCAGTAGTACGACAAGGAGGAAGGGCGGGGAGCTGTTTTTT,CASSTTRRKGGELFF
TRBD2,TRBV2,NA,TRBJ2-1,TGTGCCAGCAGTGTCTCTAGCGGTAGTGGGCAGTTCTTC,CASSVSSGSGQFF
NA,TRBV12-3/TRBV12-4,NA,TRBJ1-5,TGTACCAGCAGTCAGGGGAATCAGCCCCAGCATTTT,CTSSQGNQPQHF
TRBD2,TRBV6-6,many,TRBJ2-3,TGTGCCAGCAGTTACCTGACTAGCGGGAGGGCCACAGATACGCAGTATTTT,CASSYLTSGRATDTQYF
NA,TRBV30,many,TRBJ1-2,TGTGCCTGGAGTCCCATGGTGGGCTACACCTTC,CAWSPMVGYTF
TRBD1,TRBV19,many,TRBJ1-2,TGTGCCAGTAGTATAGGGACAGGGGATGGCTACACCTTC,CASSIGTGDGYTF
TRBD1,TRBV14,NA,TRBJ1-1,TGTGCCAGCAGCCATTTGGGACAGGCAAACACTGAAGCTTTCTTT,CASSHLGQANTEAFF
NA,TRBV5-1,NA,TRBJ2-6,TGCGCCAGCAGCCCCGGGTCTCTTAACGTCCTGACTTTC,CASSPGSLNVLTF
TRBD1,TRBV9,few,TRBJ2-5,TGTGCCAGCAGCAGCCTTAAGACAGGGGCTCAAGAGACCCAGTACTTC,CASSSLKTGAQETQYF
NA,TRBV20-1,many,TRBJ2-7,TGCAGTGCTAGAGGTTACTACGAGCAGTACTTC,CSARGYYEQYF